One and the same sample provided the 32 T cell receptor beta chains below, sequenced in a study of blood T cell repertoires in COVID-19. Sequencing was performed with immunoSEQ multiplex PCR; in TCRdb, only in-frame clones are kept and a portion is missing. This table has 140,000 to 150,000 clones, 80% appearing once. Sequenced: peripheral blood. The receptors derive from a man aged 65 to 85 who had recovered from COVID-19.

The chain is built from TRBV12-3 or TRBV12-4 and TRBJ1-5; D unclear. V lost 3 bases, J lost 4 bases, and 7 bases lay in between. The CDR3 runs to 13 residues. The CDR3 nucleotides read TGTGCCAGCAGTTTGTGGGAGAATCAGCCCCAGCATTTT. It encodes CASSLWENQPQHF.

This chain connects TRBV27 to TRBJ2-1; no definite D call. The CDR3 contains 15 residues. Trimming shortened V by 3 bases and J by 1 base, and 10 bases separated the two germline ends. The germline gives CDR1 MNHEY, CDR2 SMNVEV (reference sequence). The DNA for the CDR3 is TGTGCCAGCAGTTTTGAGAAAGTTTCCTACAATGAGCAGTTCTTC. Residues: CASSFEKVSYNEQFF.

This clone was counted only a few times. The CDR3 spells CASSSTSGSYNEQFF. Written as DNA, the CDR3 is TGTGCCAGCAGCAGTACTAGCGGGAGCTACAATGAGCAGTTCTTC. The chain has TRBV7-9 and TRBJ2-1; 11 nucleotides agree with TRBD2. In germline, CDR1 is SEHNR, CDR2 FQNEAQ (reference sequence). The junction had 3 bases not matched to a gene; V was cut back by 5 bases and J by 3 bases. There are 15 residues in the CDR3.

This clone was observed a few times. The CDR3 nucleotides read TGTGCCAGCAGCCTCAGACTAGCGGGATTGCACGAGCAGTACTTC. Amino acid sequence: CASSLRLAGLHEQYF. The genes are TRBV13 and TRBJ2-7, with 11 bases aligning to TRBD2. V shed 5 bases, J shed 5 bases, and the junction held 8 bases outside the gene matches. The germline gives CDR1 PRHDT, CDR2 FYEKMQ (reference sequence). The CDR3 runs 15 residues.

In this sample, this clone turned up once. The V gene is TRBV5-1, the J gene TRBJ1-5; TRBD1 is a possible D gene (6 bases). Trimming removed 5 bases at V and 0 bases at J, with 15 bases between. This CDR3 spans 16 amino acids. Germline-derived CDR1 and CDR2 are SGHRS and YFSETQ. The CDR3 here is CASSRMGAHSNQPQHF. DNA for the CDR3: TGCGCCAGCAGTCGGATGGGGGCCCATAGCAATCAGCCCCAGCATTTT. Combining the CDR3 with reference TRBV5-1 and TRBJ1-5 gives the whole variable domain KAGVTQTPRYLIKTRGQQVTLSCSPISGHRSVSWYQQTPGQGLQFLFEYFSETQRNKGNFPGRFSGRQFSNSRSEMNVSTLELGDSALYLCASSRMGAHSNQPQHFGDGTRLSIL.

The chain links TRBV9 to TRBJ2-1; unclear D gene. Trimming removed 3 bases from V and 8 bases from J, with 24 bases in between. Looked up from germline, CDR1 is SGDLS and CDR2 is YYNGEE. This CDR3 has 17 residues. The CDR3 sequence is CASSARPSYPRSDEQFF. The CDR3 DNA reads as TGTGCCAGCAGCGCGCGGCCCTCCTATCCTCGGAGCGATGAGCAGTTCTTC.

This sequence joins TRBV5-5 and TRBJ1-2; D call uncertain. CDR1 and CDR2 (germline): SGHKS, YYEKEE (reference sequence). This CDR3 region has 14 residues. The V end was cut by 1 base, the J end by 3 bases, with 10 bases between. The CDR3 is CASSLTRFYYGYTF. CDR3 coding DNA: TGTGCCAGCAGCTTGACGCGATTTTACTATGGCTACACCTTC.

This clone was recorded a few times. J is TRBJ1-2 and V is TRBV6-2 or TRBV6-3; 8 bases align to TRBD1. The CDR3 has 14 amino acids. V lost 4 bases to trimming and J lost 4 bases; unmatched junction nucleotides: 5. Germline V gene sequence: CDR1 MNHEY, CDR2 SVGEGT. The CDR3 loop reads CASSSDRASYGYTF. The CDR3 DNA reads TGTGCCAGCAGTTCGGACAGGGCTTCCTATGGCTACACCTTC.

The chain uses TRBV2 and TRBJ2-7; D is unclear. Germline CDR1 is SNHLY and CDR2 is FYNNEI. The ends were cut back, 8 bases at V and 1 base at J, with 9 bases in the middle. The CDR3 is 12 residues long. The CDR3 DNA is TGTGCCAGCGGCCTTTGGTCCTACGAGCAGTACTTC. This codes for CASGLWSYEQYF.

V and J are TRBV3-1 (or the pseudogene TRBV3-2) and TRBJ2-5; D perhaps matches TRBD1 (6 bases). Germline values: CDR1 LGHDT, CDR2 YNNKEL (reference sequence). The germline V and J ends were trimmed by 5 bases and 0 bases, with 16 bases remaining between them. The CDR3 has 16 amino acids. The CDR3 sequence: CASSSFSTGDQETQYF. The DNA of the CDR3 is TGTGCCAGCAGCTCGTTTTCGACAGGCGACCAAGAGACCCAGTACTTC.

CDR3 region: CASSPATGGDTDTQYF. CDR3 nucleotides: TGTGCCAGCAGCCCAGCTACCGGGGGGGACACAGATACGCAGTATTTT. V usage is TRBV3-1 (or the pseudogene TRBV3-2) and J usage is TRBJ2-3, with TRBD2 matching 8 bases. This CDR3 comprises 16 residues. Germline V gene sequence: CDR1 LGHDT, CDR2 YNNKEL (reference sequence). V trimming: 4 bases; J trimming: 2 bases; junction bases outside the gene matches: 8.

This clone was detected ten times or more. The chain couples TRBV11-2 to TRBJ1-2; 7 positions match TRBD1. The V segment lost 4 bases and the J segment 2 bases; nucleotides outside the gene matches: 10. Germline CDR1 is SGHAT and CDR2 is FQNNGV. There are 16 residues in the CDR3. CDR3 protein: CASSSLRTGRNYGYTF. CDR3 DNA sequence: TGTGCCAGCAGCTCGCTCCGGACAGGCCGGAACTATGGCTACACCTTC.

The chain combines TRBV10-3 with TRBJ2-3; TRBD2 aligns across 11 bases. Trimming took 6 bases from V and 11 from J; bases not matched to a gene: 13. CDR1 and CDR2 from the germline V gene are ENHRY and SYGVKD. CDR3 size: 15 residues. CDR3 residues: CAIREGLAVIREQYF. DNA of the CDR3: TGTGCCATCAGGGAGGGACTAGCGGTCATCCGGGAGCAGTATTTT.

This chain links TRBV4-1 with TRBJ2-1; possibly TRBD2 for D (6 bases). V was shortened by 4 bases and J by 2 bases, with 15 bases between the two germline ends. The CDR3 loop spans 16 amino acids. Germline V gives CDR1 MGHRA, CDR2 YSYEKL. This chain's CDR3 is CASSPNRDLTYNEQFF. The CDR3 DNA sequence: TGCGCCAGCAGCCCGAACCGGGACTTAACCTACAATGAGCAGTTCTTC.

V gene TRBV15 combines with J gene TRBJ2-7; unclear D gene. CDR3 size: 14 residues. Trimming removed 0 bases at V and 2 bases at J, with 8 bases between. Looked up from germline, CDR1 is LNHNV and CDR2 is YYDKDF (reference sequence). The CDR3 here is CATSRDRRTYEQYF. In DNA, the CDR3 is TGTGCCACCAGCAGAGATCGGCGGACCTACGAGCAGTACTTC.

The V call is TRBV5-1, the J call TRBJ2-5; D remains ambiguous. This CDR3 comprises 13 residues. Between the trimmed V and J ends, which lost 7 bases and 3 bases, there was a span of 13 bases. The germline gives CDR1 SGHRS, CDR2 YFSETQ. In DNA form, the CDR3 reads TGCGCCAGCGTATCCCCCACTGAAGAGACCCAGTACTTC. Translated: CASVSPTEETQYF. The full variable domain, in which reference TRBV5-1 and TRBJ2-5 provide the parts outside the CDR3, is KAGVTQTPRYLIKTRGQQVTLSCSPISGHRSVSWYQQTPGQGLQFLFEYFSETQRNKGNFPGRFSGRQFSNSRSEMNVSTLELGDSALYLCASVSPTEETQYFGPGTRLLVL.

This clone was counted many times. The CDR3 loop is CASSPTEVETQYF. The CDR3 DNA reads as TGTGCCAGCAGCCCGACAGAGGTTGAGACCCAGTACTTC. This chain joins TRBV5-4 and TRBJ2-5; TRBD1 might be the D (5 bases). Germline V gene data show CDR1 as SGHNT and CDR2 as YYREEE (reference sequence). There are 13 residues in the CDR3. V was trimmed by 4 bases and J by 5 bases, leaving 12 bases between them. Full variable domain (rest looked up from reference TRBV5-4 and TRBJ2-5): ETGVTQSPTHLIKTRGQQVTLRCSSQSGHNTVSWYQQALGQGPQFIFQYYREEENGRGNFPPRFSGLQFPNYSSELNVNALELDDSALYLCASSPTEVETQYFGPGTRLLVL.

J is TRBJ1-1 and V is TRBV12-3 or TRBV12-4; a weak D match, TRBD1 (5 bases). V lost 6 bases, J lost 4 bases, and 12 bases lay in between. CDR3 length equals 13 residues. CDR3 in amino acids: CASSLTTVTEAFF. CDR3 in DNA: TGTGCCAGCAGCCTAACGACAGTCACTGAAGCTTTCTTT.

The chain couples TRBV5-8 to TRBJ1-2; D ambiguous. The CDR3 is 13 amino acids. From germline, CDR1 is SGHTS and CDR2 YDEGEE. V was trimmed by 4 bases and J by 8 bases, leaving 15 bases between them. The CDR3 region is CASSPGMWEGYTF. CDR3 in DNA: TGTGCCAGCAGCCCCGGGATGTGGGAGGGCTACACCTTC.

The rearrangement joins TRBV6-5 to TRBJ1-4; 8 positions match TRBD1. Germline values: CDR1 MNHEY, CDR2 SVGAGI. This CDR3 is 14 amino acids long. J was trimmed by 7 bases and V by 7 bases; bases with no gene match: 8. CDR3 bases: TGTGCCAGCACCCCGGACAGGGTGGGTGAAAAACTGTTTTTT. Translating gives CASTPDRVGEKLFF.

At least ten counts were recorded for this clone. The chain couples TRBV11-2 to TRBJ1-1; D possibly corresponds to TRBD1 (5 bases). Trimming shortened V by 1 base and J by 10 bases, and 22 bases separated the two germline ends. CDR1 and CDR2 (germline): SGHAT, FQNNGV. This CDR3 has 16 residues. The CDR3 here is CASSLAYRIKGLGAFF. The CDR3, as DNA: TGTGCCAGCAGCTTAGCCTACAGGATTAAAGGGCTTGGAGCTTTCTTT.

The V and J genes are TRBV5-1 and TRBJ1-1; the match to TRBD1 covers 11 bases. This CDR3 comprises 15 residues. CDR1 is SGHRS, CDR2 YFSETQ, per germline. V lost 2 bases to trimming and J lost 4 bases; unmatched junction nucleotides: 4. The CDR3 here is CASSFSGTGGTEAFF. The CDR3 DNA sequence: TGCGCCAGCAGCTTCTCCGGGACAGGGGGCACTGAAGCTTTCTTT.

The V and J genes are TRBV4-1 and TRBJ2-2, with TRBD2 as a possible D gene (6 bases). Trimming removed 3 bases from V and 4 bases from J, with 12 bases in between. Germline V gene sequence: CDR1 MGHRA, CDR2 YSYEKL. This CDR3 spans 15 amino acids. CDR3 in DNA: TGCGCCAGCAGCCATCCGGAGGGTAGCACCGGGGAGCTGTTTTTT. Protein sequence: CASSHPEGSTGELFF.

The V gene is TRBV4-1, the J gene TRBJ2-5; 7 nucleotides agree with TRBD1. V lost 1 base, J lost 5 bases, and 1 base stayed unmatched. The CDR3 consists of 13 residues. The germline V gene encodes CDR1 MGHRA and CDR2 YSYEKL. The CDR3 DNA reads TGCGCCAGCAGCCAAGTACAGGGGGAGACCCAGTACTTC. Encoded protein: CASSQVQGETQYF.

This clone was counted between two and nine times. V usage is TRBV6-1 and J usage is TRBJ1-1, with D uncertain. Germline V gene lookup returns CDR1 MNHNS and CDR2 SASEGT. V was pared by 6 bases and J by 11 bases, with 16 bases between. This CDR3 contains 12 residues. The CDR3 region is CASSSSTLRAFF. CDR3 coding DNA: TGTGCCAGCAGCAGCTCCACACTGAGGGCTTTCTTT.

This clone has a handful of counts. The DNA for the CDR3 is TGTGCCAGCAGCCCTATTGCGGGACAGGGCTACGAGCAGTACTTC. Translating it yields CASSPIAGQGYEQYF. V usage is TRBV11-2 and J usage is TRBJ2-7; 9 positions agree with TRBD1. The CDR3 spans 15 residues. The V and J ends lost 5 bases and 3 bases, in that order; junction bases with no gene match: 8. The germline CDR1 and CDR2 sequences are SGHAT and FQNNGV.

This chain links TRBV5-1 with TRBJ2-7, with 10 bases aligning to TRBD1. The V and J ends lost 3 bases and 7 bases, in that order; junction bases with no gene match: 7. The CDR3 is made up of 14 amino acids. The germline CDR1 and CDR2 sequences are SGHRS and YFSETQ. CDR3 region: CASSSGQGPGEQYF. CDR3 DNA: TGCGCCAGCAGCTCGGGACAGGGGCCGGGTGAGCAGTACTTC.

The CDR3 region is CASSGGYTDTQYF. The CDR3 DNA follows: TGTGCCAGCAGCGGGGGGTACACAGATACGCAGTATTTT. The chain joins TRBV7-2 to TRBJ2-3; a weak D match, TRBD2 (6 bases). This CDR3 comprises 13 residues. CDR1 is SGHTA and CDR2 is FQGNSA in the germline V gene. Deletions cut 5 bases from V and 2 bases from J, with 8 bases between.

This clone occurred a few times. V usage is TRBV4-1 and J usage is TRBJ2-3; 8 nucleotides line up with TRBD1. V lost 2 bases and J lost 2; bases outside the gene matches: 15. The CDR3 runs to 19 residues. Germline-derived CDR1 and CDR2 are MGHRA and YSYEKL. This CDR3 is CASSQRAIRTGTSTDTQYF. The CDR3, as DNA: TGCGCCAGCAGCCAACGGGCCATTAGGACAGGGACCTCCACAGATACGCAGTATTTT.

Written as DNA, the CDR3 is TGTGCCAGCAGTTTCGCGGGGGGTAATCAGCCCCAGCATTTT. Its translation: CASSFAGGNQPQHF. The V gene is TRBV28, the J gene TRBJ1-5, with TRBD1 as a possible D gene (5 bases). CDR3 length: 14 residues. The V gene's germline CDR1 is MDHEN and CDR2 SYDVKM. V was pared by 3 bases and J by 4 bases, with 10 bases between.

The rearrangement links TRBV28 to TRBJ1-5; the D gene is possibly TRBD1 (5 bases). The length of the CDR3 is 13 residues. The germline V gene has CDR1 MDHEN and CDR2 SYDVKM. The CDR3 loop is CASRSGPPQPQHF. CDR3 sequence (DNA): TGTGCAAGCCGGTCAGGGCCTCCTCAGCCCCAGCATTTT.

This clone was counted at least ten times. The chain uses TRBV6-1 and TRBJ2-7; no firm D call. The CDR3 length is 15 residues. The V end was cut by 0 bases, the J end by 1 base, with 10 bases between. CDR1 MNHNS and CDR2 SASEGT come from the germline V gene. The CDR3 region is CASSEASTESYEQYF. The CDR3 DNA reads TGTGCCAGCAGTGAAGCGTCCACCGAGTCCTACGAGCAGTACTTC.